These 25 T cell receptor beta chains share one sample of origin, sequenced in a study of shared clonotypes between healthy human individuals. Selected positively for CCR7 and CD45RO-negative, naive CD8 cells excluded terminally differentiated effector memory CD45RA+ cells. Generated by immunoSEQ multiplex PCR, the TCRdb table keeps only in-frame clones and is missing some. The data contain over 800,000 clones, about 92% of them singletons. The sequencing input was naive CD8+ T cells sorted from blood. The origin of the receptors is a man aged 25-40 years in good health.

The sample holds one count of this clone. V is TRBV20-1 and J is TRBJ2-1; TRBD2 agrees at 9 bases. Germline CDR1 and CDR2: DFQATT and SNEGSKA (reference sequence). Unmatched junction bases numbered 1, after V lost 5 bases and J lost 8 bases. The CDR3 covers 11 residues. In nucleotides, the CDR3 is TGCAGTGCTTTAGCGGGAGATGAGCAGTTCTTC. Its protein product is CSALAGDEQFF.

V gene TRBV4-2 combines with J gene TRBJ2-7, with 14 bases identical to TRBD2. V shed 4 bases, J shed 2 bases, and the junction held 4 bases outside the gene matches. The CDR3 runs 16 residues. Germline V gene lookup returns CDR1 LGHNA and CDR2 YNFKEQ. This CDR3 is CASSPGLAGDTYEQYF. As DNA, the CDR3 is TGTGCCAGCAGCCCGGGACTAGCGGGAGACACCTACGAGCAGTACTTC.

The CDR3 nucleotides are TGTGCCAGCACGGCGACAGGGCGACCCTACGAGCAGTACTTC. It is translated as CASTATGRPYEQYF. V gene TRBV27 combines with J gene TRBJ2-7, with 7 positions matching TRBD1. The V gene end was trimmed by 7 bases and the J gene end by 2 bases; junction bases not matched to a gene: 8. Germline V CDR1 and CDR2: MNHEY, SMNVEV (reference sequence). The CDR3 contains 14 residues.

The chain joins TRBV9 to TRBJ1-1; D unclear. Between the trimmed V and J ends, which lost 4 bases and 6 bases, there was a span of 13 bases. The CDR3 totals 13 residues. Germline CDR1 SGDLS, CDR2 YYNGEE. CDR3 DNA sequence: TGTGCCAGCAGCCCTCCTACTCGATCTGAAGCTTTCTTT. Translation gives CASSPPTRSEAFF. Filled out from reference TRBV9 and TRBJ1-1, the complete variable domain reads DSGVTQTPKHLITATGQRVTLRCSPRSGDLSVYWYQQSLDQGLQFLIQYYNGEERAKGNILERFSAQQFPDLHSELNLSSLELGDSALYFCASSPPTRSEAFFGQGTRLTVV.

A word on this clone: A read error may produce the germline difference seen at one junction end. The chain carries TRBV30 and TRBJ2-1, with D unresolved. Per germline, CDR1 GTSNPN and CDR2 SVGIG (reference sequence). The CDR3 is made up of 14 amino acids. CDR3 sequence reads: CAWSVPGSYHEQFF. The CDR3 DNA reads TGTGCCTGGAGTGTACCCGGCTCCTACCATGAGCAGTTCTTC.

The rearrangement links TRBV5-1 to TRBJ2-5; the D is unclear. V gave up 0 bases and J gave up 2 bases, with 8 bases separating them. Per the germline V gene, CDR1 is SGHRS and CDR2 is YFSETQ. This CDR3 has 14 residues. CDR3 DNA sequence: TGCGCCAGCAGCTTGGCCACTGCGCAAGAGACCCAGTACTTC. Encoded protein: CASSLATAQETQYF. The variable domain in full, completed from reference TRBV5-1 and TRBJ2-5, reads KAGVTQTPRYLIKTRGQQVTLSCSPISGHRSVSWYQQTPGQGLQFLFEYFSETQRNKGNFPGRFSGRQFSNSRSEMNVSTLELGDSALYLCASSLATAQETQYFGPGTRLLVL.

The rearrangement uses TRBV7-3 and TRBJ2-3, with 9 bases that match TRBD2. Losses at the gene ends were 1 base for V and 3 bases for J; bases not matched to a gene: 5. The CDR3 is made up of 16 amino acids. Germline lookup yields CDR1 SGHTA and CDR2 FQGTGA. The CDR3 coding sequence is TGTGCCAGCAGCTTAATTGGGCTAGCGGGAACAGATACGCAGTATTTT. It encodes CASSLIGLAGTDTQYF.

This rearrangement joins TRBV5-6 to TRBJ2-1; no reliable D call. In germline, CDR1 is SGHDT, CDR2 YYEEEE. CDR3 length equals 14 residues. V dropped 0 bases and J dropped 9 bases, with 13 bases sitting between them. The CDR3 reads CASSLAQNFLEQFF. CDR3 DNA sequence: TGTGCCAGCAGCTTGGCGCAGAACTTCCTTGAGCAGTTCTTC.

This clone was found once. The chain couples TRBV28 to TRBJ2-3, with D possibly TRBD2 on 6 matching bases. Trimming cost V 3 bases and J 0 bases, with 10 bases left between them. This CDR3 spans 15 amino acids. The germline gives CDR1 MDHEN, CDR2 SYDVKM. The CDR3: CASSLRRESTDTQYF. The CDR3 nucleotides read TGTGCCAGCAGTTTGCGGCGGGAAAGCACAGATACGCAGTATTTT.

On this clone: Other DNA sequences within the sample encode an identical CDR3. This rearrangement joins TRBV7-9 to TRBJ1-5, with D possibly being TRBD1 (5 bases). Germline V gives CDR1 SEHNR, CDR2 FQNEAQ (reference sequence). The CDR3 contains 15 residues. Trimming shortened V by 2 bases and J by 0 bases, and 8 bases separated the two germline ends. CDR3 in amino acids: CASSLYGGSNQPQHF. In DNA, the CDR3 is TGTGCCAGCAGCTTATATGGGGGTAGCAATCAGCCCCAGCATTTT.

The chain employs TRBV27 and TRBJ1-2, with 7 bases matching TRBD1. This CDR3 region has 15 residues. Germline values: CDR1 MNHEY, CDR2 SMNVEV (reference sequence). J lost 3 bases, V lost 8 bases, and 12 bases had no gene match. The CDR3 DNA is TGTGCCAGCGCATCCAGGGGGGGCGCAGACTATGGCTACACCTTC. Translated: CASASRGGADYGYTF.

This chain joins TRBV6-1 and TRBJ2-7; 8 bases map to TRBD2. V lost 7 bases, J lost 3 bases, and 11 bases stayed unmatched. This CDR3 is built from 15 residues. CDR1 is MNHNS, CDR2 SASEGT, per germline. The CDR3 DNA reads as TGTGCCAGCACTCCCGCAAGCGGGAGCATCTACGAGCAGTACTTC. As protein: CASTPASGSIYEQYF.

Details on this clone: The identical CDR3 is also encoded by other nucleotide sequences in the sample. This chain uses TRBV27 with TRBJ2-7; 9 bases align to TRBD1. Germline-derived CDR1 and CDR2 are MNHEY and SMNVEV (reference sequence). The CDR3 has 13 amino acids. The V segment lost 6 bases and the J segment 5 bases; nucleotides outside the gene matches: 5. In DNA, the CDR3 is TGTGCCAGCAGCCCGGGACAGGGAAACGAGCAGTACTTC. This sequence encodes CASSPGQGNEQYF.

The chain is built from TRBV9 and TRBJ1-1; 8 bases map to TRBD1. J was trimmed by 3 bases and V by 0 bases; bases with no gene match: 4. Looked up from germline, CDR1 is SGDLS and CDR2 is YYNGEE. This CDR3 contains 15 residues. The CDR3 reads CASSVGADRDTEAFF. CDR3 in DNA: TGTGCCAGCAGCGTAGGGGCGGACAGGGACACTGAAGCTTTCTTT.

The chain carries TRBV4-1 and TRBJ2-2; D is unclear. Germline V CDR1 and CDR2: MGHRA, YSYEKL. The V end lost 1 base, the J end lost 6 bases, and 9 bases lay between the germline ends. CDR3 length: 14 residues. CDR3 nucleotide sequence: TGCGCCAGCAGCCAAGGGCGGATTGCCGGGGAGCTGTTTTTT. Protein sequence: CASSQGRIAGELFF.

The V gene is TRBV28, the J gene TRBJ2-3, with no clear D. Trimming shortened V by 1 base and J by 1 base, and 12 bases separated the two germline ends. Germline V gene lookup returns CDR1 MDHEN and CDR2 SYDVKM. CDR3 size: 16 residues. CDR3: CASSLFTVDGTDTQYF. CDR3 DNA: TGTGCCAGCAGTTTATTTACCGTCGACGGCACAGATACGCAGTATTTT.

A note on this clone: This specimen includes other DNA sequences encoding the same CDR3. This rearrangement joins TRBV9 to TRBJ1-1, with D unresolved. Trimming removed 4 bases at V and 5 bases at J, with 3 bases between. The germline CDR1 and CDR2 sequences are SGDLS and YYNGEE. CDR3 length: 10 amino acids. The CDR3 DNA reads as TGTGCCAGCAGCCCGACTGAAGCTTTCTTT. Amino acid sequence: CASSPTEAFF.

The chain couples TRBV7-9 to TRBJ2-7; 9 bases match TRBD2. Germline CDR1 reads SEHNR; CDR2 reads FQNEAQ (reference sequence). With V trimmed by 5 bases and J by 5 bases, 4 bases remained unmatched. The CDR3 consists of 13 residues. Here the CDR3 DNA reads TGTGCCAGCAGCACGGGACTAGCAGACGAGCAGTACTTC. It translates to CASSTGLADEQYF.

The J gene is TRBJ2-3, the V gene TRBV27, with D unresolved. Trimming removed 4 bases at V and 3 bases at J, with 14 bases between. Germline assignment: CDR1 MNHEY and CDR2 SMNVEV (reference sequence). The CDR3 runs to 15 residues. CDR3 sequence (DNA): TGTGCCAGCAGTTCCTACGCCGCCCCGACAGATACGCAGTATTTT. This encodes CASSSYAAPTDTQYF.

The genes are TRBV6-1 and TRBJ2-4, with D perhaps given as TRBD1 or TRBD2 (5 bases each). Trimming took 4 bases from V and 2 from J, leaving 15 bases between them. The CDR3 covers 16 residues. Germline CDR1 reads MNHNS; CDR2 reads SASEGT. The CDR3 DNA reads TGTGCCAGCAGTGGGGACCCGTCTTGGCCCAAAAACATTCAGTACTTC. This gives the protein CASSGDPSWPKNIQYF.

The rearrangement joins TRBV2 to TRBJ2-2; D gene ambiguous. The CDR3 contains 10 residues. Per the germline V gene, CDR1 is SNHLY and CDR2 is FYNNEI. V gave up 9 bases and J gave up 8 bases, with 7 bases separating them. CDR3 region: CASFGGELFF. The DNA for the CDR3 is TGTGCCAGTTTTGGGGGGGAGCTGTTTTTT.

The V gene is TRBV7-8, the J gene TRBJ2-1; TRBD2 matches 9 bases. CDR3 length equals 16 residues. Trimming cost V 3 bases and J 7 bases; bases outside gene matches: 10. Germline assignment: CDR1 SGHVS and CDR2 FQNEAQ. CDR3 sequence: CASSLPGSGRENEQFF. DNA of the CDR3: TGTGCCAGCAGCTTGCCGGGTAGCGGGAGAGAGAATGAGCAGTTCTTC.

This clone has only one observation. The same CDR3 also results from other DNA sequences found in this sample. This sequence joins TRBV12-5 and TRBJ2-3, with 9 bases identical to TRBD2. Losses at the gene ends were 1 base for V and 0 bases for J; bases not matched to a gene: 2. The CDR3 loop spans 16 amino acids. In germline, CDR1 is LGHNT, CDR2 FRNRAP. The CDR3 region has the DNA TGTGCTAGTGGTTTGGGCCTAGCGGGGAGCACAGATACGCAGTATTTT. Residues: CASGLGLAGSTDTQYF.

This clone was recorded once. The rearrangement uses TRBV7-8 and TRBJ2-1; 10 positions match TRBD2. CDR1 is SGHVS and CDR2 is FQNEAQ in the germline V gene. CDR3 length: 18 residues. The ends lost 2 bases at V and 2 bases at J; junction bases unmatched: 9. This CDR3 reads CASSLRNSGRYPYNEQFF. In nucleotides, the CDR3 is TGTGCCAGCAGCTTAAGGAATAGCGGGAGGTATCCCTACAATGAGCAGTTCTTC.

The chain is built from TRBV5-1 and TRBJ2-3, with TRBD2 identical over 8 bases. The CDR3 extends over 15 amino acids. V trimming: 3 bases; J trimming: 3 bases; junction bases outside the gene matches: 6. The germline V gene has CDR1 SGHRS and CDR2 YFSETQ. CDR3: CASSSPGLETDTQYF. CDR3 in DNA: TGCGCCAGCAGCTCCCCGGGACTAGAGACAGATACGCAGTATTTT.